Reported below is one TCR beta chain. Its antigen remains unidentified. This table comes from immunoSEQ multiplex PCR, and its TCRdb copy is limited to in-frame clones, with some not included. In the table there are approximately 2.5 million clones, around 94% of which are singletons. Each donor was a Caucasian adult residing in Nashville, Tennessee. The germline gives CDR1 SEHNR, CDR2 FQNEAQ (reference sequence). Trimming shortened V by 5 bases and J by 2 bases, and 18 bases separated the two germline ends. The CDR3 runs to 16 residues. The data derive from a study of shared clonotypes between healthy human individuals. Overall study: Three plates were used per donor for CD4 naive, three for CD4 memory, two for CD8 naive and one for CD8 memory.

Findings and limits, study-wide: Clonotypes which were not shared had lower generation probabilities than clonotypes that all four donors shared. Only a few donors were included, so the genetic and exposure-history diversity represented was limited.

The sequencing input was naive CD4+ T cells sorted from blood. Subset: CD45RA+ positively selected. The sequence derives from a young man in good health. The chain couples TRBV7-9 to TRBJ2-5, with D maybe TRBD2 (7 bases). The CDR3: CASSPPGGLTQETQYF. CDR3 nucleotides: TGTGCCAGCAGCCCCCCGGGGGGCCTCACACAAGAGACCCAGTACTTC.